This T cell receptor (beta chain) comes out of a study of T cells in Graves' hyperthyroidism and ophthalmopathy (dated by TCRdb to about 2019). With respect to the entire study: Peripheral blood samples were taken at the time of initial diagnosis, prior to any treatment. After blood sampling, hyperthyroidism patients were treated with methimazole at a starting dose of 30 mg daily, and ophthalmopathy patients were treated with high-dose intravenous methylprednisolone. In addition, the study compared T-cell repertoires in thyroid tissue and in blood from five to seven Graves' hyperthyroidism patients. A discovery cohort of about a hundred patients, about 40 with Graves' ophthalmopathy and fewer than 65 with stable Graves' hyperthyroidism, was used to find distinguishing TCR V-J signatures. For training and testing, the 100 or so patients in the discovery cohort were randomly divided in a 7:3 ratio. Prospective prediction of ophthalmopathy was tested in an independent validation cohort of 18 to 20 hyperthyroidism patients and approximately 17 patients who later progressed to ophthalmopathy. The paper reports TCR Vbeta CDR3 sequencing of approximately 130 peripheral blood samples: 43 ophthalmopathy, fewer than 85 hyperthyroidism and approximately 17 progressor patients.

Stable Graves' hyperthyroidism was defined as no progression to ophthalmopathy during 18 months of follow-up. Hyperthyroidism patients were newly diagnosed, had a disease duration of under 2 months, and were aged 18 to 65 years. The study excluded patients with uncontrolled infections, other autoimmune diseases, pregnancy or lactation. Diagnoses relied on clinical symptoms, serum thyroxine and TRAb, thyroid ultrasound and orbital computed tomography. PBMCs were isolated from about 9 ml of fresh peripheral blood by Ficoll-Paque density gradient centrifugation. Total RNA was extracted using Trizol reagent, and RNA quality was assessed on an Agilent 2100 Bioanalyzer. This clonotype came up many times. No cognate antigen has been identified for it. No base quality information exists; no much larger clone differs at one position. From the cysteine through the phenylalanine, the CDR3 covers 13 amino acids. This entry keeps only the CDR3 DNA: 39 bases, framed from base 1. V lost 9 bases and J lost 7 bases, and the count of bases not matched to a germline gene is 8.

Paper-wide results and their limitations: Most expanded thyroid clonotypes (frequency above 0.001) were also detected in blood, a finding suggesting that blood repertoires may reflect thyroid immune responses. No statistical method was used to fix the sample size in advance, and group allocation was not hidden from the investigators. Ophthalmopathy was separated from stable hyperthyroidism by a 13 V-J signature model, with over 85% sensitivity and 81% to 82% specificity obtained in cross-validation and 80%/75% obtained in testing. In validation, the model predicted progression to ophthalmopathy with over 65% sensitivity and approximately 74% specificity, a median of 6.5 months before onset.

Amplification of TCR beta CDR3 regions was carried out from RNA transcripts. The first round of RT-PCR for the TCR CDR3 was performed with the HTBI primer set and the Qiagen OneStep RT-PCR kit. The libraries were constructed in a second round of multiplex PCR and then size-selected and purified. Paired-end sequencing of the libraries was performed with 100 bp reads on an Illumina HiSeq2000. On the authors' methods: SOAPnuke was used to process the raw data, throwing out any read that contained adapters or uncalled bases, had a mean Phred below 15, or lacked an exact constant-primer or identifier match. COPE v1.2.5 was used to merge the high-quality paired reads, and each unique nucleotide sequence was defined as a clonotype. MiTCR v1.1 was used to align clonotypes to the IMGT TRBV, TRBD and TRBJ reference segments. The analysis included only V-J combinations with a frequency above 0.0001, which together covered over 98% of the repertoires. A TCS score was defined as the ratio between F50 (clonal expansion) and ExV (chaos), using BLOSUM62-based TCRdist between CDR3 peptides within each V-J. Welch's t-statistics and random forest reduced 514 V-J features to roughly 13, which were used in a naive Bayes classifier (R e1071). The public reads were reprocessed in TCRdb via fastp at Q25 and MiXCR, keeping in-frame beta chains. All rows with the same CDR3 protein become a single entry with the most common DNA and genes. TCRdb, rather than the study authors, made the V and J calls. The table for this sample lists 700,000 or so distinct CDR3 sequences; about 15% of them were counted only once. The ten largest clones add up to under 8.5% of the sample.

The sequence joins TRBV6-7 to TRBJ1-5, with 8 bases in between that match TRBD1. TRBV6-7 is recorded as an ORF, its role being uncertain. This sequence was found in a man younger than 35 with Graves' hyperthyroidism. Input material: blood. In nucleotides, the sequence is TGTGCCAGAACCGACAGGGGAGAACAGCCCCAGCATTTT. It codes for CARTDRGEQPQHF.